The T cell receptor beta chain described here comes from a study of CD8 T cells in Susac syndrome. Study-wide results and caveats: The study conceded that its TCR sequencing and HLA analysis involved relatively few individuals.

Remarks on this clonotype: Antigen unknown.

CD8+ and CD4+ T cells from blood underwent TCR beta sequencing. Included as multiple sclerosis controls were treatment-naive patients who had stable or active relapsing-remitting disease. The authors reverse transcribed roughly 0.5 to 1 ug RNA with random hexamers. Amplification of TCR beta CDR3 was carried out by immunoSEQ multiplex PCR, which covered 54 Vbeta and 13 Jbeta segments. From the immunoSEQ multiplex PCR reads, TCRdb called clonotypes with MiXCR, one entry per CDR3 protein. The sample records some 150,000 distinct CDR3 sequences, roughly 95% being singletons. This receptor was identified in a human donor with multiple sclerosis. Sequencing was done on a sample of CD8+ T cells from PBMCs.

CDR3 in amino acids: CASSSSSGGAAVYEQYF. CDR3 DNA: TGTGCCAGCAGCTCCAGTTCGGGGGGTGCGGCCGTCTACGAGCAGTACTTC. The V call is TRBV11-1, the J call TRBJ2-7; 7 nucleotides agree with TRBD2. This CDR3 comprises 17 residues. Unmatched junction bases numbered 15, after V lost 4 bases and J lost 3 bases. Germline V gives CDR1 SGHAT, CDR2 FQDESV (reference sequence).